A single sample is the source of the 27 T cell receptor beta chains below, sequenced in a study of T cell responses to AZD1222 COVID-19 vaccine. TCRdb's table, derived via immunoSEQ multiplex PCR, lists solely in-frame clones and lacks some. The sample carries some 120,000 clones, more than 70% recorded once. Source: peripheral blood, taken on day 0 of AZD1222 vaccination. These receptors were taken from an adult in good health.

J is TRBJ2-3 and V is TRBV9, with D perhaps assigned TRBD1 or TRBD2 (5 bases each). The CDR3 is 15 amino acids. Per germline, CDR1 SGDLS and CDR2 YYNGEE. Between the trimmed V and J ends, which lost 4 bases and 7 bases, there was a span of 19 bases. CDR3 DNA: TGTGCCAGCAGCACCGAAGGGACCAACGTATATACGCAGTATTTT. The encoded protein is CASSTEGTNVYTQYF.

CDR3: CASTNRGGSYGYTF. The CDR3 coding sequence is TGTGCCAGCACTAACAGGGGAGGTTCCTATGGCTACACCTTC. The V call is TRBV6-4, the J call TRBJ1-2; 7 bases line up with TRBD1. Losses at the gene ends were 7 bases for V and 4 bases for J; bases not matched to a gene: 9. CDR3 size: 14 residues. From germline, CDR1 is MRHNA and CDR2 SNTAGT.

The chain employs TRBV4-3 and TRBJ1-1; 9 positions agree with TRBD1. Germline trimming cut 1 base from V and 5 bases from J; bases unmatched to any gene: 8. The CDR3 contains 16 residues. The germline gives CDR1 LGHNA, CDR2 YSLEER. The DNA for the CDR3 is TGCGCCAGCAGCCAAGCGCGGGACAGGGTTGGGACTGAAGCTTTCTTT. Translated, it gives CASSQARDRVGTEAFF.

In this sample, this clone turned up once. CDR3 DNA sequence: TGTGCCACCGGGACAGGGGGCAACGAGCAGTACTTC. It translates to CATGTGGNEQYF. The J gene is TRBJ2-7, the V gene TRBV2; TRBD1 agrees at 12 bases. V was pared by 10 bases and J by 5 bases, with 3 bases of the junction left unmatched. Germline loops: CDR1 SNHLY, CDR2 FYNNEI. CDR3 length: 12 residues.

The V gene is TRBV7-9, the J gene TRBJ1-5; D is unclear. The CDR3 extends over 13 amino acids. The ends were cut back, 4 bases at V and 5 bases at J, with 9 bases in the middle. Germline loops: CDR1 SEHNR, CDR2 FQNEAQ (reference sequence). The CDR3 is CASSSSPHQPQHF. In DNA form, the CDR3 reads TGTGCCAGCAGCTCTAGCCCCCATCAGCCCCAGCATTTT. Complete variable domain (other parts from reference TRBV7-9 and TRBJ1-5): DTGVSQNPRHKITKRGQNVTFRCDPISEHNRLYWYRQTLGQGPEFLTYFQNEAQLEKSRLLSDRFSAERPKGSFSTLEIQRTEQGDSAMYLCASSSSPHQPQHFGDGTRLSIL.

In DNA, the CDR3 is TGCGCCAGCAGCTTGGGGACCCCCGTTATCCGCGGCGAGCAGTACTTC. It specifies CASSLGTPVIRGEQYF. This chain joins TRBV5-1 and TRBJ2-7; D remains ambiguous. Trimming left V 0 bases short and J 6 bases short, with 19 bases between. The CDR3 runs to 16 residues. The germline gives CDR1 SGHRS, CDR2 YFSETQ.

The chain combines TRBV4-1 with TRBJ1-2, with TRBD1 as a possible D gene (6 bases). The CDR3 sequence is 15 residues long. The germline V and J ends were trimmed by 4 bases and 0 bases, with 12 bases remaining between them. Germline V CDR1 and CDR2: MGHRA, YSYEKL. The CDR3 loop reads CASSRRQESNYGYTF. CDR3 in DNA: TGCGCCAGCAGCCGGCGACAGGAATCTAACTATGGCTACACCTTC.

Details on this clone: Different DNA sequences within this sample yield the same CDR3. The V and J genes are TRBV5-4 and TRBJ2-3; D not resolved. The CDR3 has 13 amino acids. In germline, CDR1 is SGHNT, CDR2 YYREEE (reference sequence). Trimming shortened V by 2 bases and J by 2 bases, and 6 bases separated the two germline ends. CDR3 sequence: CASSLVSTDTQYF. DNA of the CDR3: TGTGCCAGCAGCTTAGTCTCCACAGATACGCAGTATTTT. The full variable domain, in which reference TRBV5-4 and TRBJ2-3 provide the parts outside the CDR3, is ETGVTQSPTHLIKTRGQQVTLRCSSQSGHNTVSWYQQALGQGPQFIFQYYREEENGRGNFPPRFSGLQFPNYSSELNVNALELDDSALYLCASSLVSTDTQYFGPGTRLTVL.

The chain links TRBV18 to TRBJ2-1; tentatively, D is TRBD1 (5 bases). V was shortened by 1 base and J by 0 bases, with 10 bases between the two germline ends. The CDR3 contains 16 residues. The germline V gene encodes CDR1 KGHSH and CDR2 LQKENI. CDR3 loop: CASSPRQSSSYNEQFF. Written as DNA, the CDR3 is TGTGCCAGCTCACCACGACAGTCGAGCTCCTACAATGAGCAGTTCTTC.

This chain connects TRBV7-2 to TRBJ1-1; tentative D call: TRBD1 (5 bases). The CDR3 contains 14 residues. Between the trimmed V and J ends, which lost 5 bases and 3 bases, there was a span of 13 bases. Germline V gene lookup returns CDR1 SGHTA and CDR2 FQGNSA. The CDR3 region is CASSRGIGDTEAFF. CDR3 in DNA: TGTGCCAGCAGCCGGGGGATAGGGGACACTGAAGCTTTCTTT.

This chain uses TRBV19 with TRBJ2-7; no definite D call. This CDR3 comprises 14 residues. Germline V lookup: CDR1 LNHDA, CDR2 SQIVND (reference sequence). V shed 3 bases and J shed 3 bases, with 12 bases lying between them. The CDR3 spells CASSIQLNGYEQYF. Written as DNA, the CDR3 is TGTGCCAGTAGTATTCAGCTAAACGGCTACGAGCAGTACTTC.

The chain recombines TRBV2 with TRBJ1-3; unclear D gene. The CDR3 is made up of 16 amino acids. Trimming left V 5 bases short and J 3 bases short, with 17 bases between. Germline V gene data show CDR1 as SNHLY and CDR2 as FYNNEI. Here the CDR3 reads CASSQLGGAFGNTIYF. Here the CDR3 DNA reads TGTGCCAGCAGTCAGCTGGGTGGAGCCTTTGGAAACACCATATATTTT.

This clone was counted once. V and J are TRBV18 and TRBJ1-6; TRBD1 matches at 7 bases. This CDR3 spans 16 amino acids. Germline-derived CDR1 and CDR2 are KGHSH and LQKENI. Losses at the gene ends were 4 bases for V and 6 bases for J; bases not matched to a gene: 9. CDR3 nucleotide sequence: TGTGCCAGCTCACTCGGAACCGGGACAGCTAATTCACCCCTCCACTTT. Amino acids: CASSLGTGTANSPLHF.

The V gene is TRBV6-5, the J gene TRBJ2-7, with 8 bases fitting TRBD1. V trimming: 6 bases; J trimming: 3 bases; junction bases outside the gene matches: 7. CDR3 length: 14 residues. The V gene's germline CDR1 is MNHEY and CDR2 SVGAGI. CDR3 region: CASSQGQGSYEQYF. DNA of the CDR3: TGTGCCAGCAGCCAAGGACAGGGCAGCTACGAGCAGTACTTC.

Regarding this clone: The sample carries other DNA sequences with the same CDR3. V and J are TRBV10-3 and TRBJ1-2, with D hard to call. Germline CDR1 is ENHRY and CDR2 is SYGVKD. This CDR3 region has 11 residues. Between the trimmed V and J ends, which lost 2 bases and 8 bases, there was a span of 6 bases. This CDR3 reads CAISEGNGYTF. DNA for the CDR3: TGTGCCATCAGTGAGGGGAACGGCTACACCTTC.

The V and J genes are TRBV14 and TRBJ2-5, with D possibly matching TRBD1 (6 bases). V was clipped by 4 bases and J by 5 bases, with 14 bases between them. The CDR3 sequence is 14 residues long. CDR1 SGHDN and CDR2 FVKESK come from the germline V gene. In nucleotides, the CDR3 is TGTGCCAGCAGCCCGGACAGTGTCGGGGAGACCCAGTACTTC. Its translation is CASSPDSVGETQYF.

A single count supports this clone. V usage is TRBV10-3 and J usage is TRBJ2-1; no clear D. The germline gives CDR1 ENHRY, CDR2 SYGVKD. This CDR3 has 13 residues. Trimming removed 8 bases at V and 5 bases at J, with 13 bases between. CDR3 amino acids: CAIQSVVDNEQFF. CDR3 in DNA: TGTGCCATCCAAAGCGTCGTAGACAATGAGCAGTTCTTC.

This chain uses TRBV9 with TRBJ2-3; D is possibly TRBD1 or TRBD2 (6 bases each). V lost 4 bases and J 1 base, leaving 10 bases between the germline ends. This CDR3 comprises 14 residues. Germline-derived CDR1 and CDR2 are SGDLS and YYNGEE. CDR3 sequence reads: CASSIGGRTDTQYF. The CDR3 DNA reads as TGTGCCAGCAGCATCGGGGGCCGCACAGATACGCAGTATTTT.

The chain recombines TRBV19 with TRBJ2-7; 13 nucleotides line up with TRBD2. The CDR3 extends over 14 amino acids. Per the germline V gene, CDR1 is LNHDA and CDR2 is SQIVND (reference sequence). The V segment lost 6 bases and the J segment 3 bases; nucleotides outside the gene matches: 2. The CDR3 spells CASSGTSGVYEQYF. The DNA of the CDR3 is TGTGCCAGTAGCGGGACTAGCGGGGTCTACGAGCAGTACTTC.

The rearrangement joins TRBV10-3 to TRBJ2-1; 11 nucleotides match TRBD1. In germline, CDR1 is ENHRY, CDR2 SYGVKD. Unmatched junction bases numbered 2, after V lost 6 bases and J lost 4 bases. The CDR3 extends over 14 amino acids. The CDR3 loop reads CAIRGQGGYNEQFF. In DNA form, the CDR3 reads TGTGCCATCAGGGGACAGGGGGGATACAATGAGCAGTTCTTC.

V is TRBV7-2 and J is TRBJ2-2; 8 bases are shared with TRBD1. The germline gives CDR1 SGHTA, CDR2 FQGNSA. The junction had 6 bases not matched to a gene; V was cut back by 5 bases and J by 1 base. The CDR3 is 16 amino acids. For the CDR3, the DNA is TGTGCCAGCAGCCCCCAGGGGGCAGGGAACACCGGGGAGCTGTTTTTT. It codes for CASSPQGAGNTGELFF.

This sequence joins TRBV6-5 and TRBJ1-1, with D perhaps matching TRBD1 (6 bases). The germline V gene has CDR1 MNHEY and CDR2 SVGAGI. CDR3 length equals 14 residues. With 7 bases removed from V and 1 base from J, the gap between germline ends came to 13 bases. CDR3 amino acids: CASNPPGQNTEAFF. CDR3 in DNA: TGTGCCAGCAATCCTCCGGGACAGAACACTGAAGCTTTCTTT.

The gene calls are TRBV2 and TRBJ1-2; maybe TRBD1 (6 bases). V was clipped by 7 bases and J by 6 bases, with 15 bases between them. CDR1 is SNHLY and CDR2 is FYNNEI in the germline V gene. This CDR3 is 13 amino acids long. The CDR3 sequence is CASNPTGRNGYTF. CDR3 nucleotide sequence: TGTGCCAGCAATCCAACAGGGCGCAATGGCTACACCTTC.

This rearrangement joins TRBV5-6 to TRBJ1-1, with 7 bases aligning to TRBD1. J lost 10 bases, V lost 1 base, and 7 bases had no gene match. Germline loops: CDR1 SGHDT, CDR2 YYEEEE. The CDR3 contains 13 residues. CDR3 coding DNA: TGTGCCAGCAGCTTGAGTTCCGCAGGGGGAGCTTTCTTT. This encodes CASSLSSAGGAFF.

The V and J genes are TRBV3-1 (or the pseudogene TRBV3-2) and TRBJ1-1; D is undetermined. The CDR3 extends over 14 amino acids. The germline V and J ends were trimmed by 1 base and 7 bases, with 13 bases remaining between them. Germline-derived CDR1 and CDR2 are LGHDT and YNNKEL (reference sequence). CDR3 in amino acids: CASSQVDREGEAFF. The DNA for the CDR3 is TGTGCCAGCAGCCAAGTGGACCGCGAGGGTGAAGCTTTCTTT.

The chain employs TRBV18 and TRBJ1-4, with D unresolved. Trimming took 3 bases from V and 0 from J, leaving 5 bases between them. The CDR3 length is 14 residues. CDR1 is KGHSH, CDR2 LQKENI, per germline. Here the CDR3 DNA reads TGTGCCAGCTCACCGGGTGCAACTAATGAAAAACTGTTTTTT. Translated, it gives CASSPGATNEKLFF.

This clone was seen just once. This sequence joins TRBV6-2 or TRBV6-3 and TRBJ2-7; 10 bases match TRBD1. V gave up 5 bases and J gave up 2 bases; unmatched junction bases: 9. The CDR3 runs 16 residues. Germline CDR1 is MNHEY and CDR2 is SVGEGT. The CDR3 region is CASSRLGTGVTYEQYF. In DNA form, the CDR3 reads TGTGCCAGCAGTAGACTCGGGACAGGGGTAACCTACGAGCAGTACTTC.